This T cell receptor beta chain was identified in a study of control samples from healthy donors and cancer patients. The method was immunoSEQ multiplex PCR; TCRdb's version includes in-frame clones alone and lacks a portion of them. The table has about 150,000 clones, 90% to 95% seen once. Germline V gene data show CDR1 as MNHEY and CDR2 as SVGAGI. V was pared by 0 bases and J by 1 base, with 8 bases between. This CDR3 spans 15 amino acids. V is TRBV6-5 and J is TRBJ2-3; D is possibly TRBD2 (6 bases). Sequenced sample: blood. This clonotype was sampled from a man between 18 and 29 years old in good health. The chain's CDR3 is CASSYSTRGTDTQYF. For the CDR3, the DNA is TGTGCCAGCAGTTACTCGACTAGGGGCACAGATACGCAGTATTTT.